Listed below are T cell receptor beta chains from one sample, sequenced in a study. A single record per CDR3 protein comes from TCRdb applying MiXCR to the 5' RACE reads. The table lists about 64,000 distinct CDR3 sequences, roughly 23% of them singletons, with 2.5% to 3% in the top ten. The sample taken for sequencing was memory CD4+ T cells sorted from a lymph node. Receptor source: a female donor with breast cancer. Each CDR3 is given with its conserved first and last residue. D genes are given only for firm matches. A clone size is listed for some rows: how often the clone was seen (once, few, many), or a class if it is expanded.

len: 14; v_gene: TRBV6-5; d_gene: TRBD1; abundance: few; CDR3aa: CASSLRDSFYGYTF
len: 16; v_gene: TRBV5-5; d_gene: -; abundance: many; CDR3aa: CASSLFEGARNQPQHF
len: 15; v_gene: TRBV11-3; d_gene: -; abundance: -; CDR3aa: CASSLSGVSTDTQYF
len: 13; v_gene: TRBV7-3; d_gene: -; abundance: few; CDR3aa: CASSSTAGLEAFF
len: 13; v_gene: TRBV7-2; d_gene: -; abundance: -; CDR3aa: CASRTNVNTEAFF
len: 14; v_gene: TRBV20-1; d_gene: -; abundance: many; CDR3aa: CSARAPSPRDEQFF
len: 14; v_gene: TRBV2; d_gene: -; abundance: many; CDR3aa: CASTEGNSNQPQHF
len: 11; v_gene: TRBV12-3/TRBV12-4; d_gene: -; abundance: few; CDR3aa: CASSLGTEQFF
len: 13; v_gene: TRBV5-1; d_gene: -; abundance: -; CDR3aa: CASSAGRTYEQYF
len: 15; v_gene: TRBV6-5; d_gene: -; abundance: -; CDR3aa: CASRTRGSMNTEAFF
len: 13; v_gene: TRBV6-2/TRBV6-3; d_gene: -; abundance: few; CDR3aa: CASQARGTGELFF
len: 14; v_gene: TRBV20-1; d_gene: TRBD2; abundance: few; CDR3aa: CSGPAGSGTDTQYF
len: 13; v_gene: TRBV5-1; d_gene: -; abundance: -; CDR3aa: CASSSDGRGGYTF
len: 15; v_gene: TRBV6-2/TRBV6-3; d_gene: TRBD2; abundance: few; CDR3aa: CASKEGGLYQETQYF
len: 13; v_gene: TRBV20-1; d_gene: TRBD1; abundance: many; CDR3aa: CSAPDRGSYGYTF
len: 14; v_gene: TRBV7-8; d_gene: -; abundance: -; CDR3aa: CASSATGRTGELFF
len: 14; v_gene: TRBV10-2; d_gene: -; abundance: -; CDR3aa: CASSLQVDGTEAFF
len: 17; v_gene: TRBV4-3; d_gene: -; abundance: few; CDR3aa: CASSQVGAALGRAEAFF
len: 16; v_gene: TRBV20-1; d_gene: -; abundance: -; CDR3aa: CSARDPQGLSDQPQHF
len: 13; v_gene: TRBV5-1; d_gene: -; abundance: -; CDR3aa: CASSLSGANEQCF
len: 15; v_gene: TRBV7-8; d_gene: -; abundance: few; CDR3aa: CASSFAGPSSYEQYF
len: 14; v_gene: TRBV7-9; d_gene: -; abundance: -; CDR3aa: CASSRDTANYGYTF